The entry below describes one T cell receptor beta chain. Antigen: not known. In TCRdb, the 5' RACE reads were re-called with MiXCR into one record per CDR3 protein. The sample lists roughly 480,000 distinct CDR3 sequences, around 27% seen once, with about 12% in the top ten. This sample was included in a study of T-cell memory formation after mild COVID-19. Whole-study findings and limits: The study found balanced CD4/CD8 in clones contracting day 15 to 85 and a CD4+ lean in later expanders.

Trimming took off 0 bases at V and 0 bases at J, with 13 bases between the two ends. CDR1 SGHNT and CDR2 YYREEE come from the germline V gene (reference sequence). The CDR3 is 17 residues long. Sequenced material: PBMCs or a T cell subset sorted from them (not recorded which). This chain joins TRBV5-4 and TRBJ2-1, with D perhaps matching TRBD2 (5 bases). The origin of this receptor is an adult woman who had mild COVID-19 (a few samples of this study predate the infection). Cell type and time point are not known. CDR3 DNA: TGTGCCAGCAGCTTGGCGGCGGGTACATCCTCCTACAATGAGCAGTTCTTC. Its translation is CASSLAAGTSSYNEQFF.